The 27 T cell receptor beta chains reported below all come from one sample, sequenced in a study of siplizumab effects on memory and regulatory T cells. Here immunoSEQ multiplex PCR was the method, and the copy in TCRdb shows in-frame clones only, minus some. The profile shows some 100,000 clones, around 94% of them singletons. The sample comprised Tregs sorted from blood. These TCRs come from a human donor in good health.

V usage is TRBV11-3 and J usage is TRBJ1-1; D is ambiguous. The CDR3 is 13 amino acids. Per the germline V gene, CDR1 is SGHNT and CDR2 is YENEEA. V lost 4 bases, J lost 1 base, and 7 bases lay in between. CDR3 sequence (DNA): TGTGCCAGCAGCTATCAGAAGAACACTGAAGCTTTCTTT. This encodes CASSYQKNTEAFF.

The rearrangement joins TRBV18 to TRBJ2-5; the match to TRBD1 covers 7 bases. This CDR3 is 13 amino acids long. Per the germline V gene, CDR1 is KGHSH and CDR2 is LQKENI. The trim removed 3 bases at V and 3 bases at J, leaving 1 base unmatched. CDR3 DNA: TGTGCCAGCTCACCGACAGGGAAAGAGACCCAGTACTTC. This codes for CASSPTGKETQYF.

The CDR3 protein is CASSLVNLGQGTEAFF. The DNA of the CDR3 is TGTGCCAGCAGCTTAGTTAACCTGGGACAGGGAACTGAAGCTTTCTTT. The V and J genes are TRBV7-6 and TRBJ1-1; 9 positions match TRBD1. V lost 1 base and J lost 5; bases outside the gene matches: 8. This CDR3 is built from 16 residues. Germline V gene data show CDR1 as SGHVS and CDR2 as FNYEAQ.

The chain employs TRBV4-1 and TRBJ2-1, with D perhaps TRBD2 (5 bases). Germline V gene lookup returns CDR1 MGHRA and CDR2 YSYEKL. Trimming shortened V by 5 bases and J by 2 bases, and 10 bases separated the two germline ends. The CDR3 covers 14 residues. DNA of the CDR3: TGCGCCAGCAGCGCGAGGGCCACCTACAATGAGCAGTTCTTC. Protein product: CASSARATYNEQFF.

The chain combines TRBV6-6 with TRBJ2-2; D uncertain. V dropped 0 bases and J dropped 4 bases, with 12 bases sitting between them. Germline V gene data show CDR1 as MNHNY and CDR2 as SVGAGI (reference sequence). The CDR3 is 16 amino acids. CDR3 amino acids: CASSYSNSLSTGELFF. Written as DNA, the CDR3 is TGTGCCAGCAGTTACTCTAACTCGCTGTCCACCGGGGAGCTGTTTTTT.

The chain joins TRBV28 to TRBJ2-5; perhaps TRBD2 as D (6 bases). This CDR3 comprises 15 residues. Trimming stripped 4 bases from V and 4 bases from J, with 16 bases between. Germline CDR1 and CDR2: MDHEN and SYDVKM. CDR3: CASSSFERALETQYF. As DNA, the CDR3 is TGTGCCAGCAGTTCATTCGAGCGGGCATTAGAGACCCAGTACTTC.

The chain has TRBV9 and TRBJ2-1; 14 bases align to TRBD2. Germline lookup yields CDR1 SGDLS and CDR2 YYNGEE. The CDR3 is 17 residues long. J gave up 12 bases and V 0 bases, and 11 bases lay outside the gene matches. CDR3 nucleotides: TGTGCCAGCAGCGTAGCGGTGGGGGGACTAGCGGGAGTTGGGCAGTTCTTC. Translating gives CASSVAVGGLAGVGQFF. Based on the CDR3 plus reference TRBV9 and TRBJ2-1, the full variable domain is DSGVTQTPKHLITATGQRVTLRCSPRSGDLSVYWYQQSLDQGLQFLIQYYNGEERAKGNILERFSAQQFPDLHSELNLSSLELGDSALYFCASSVAVGGLAGVGQFFGPGTRLTVL.

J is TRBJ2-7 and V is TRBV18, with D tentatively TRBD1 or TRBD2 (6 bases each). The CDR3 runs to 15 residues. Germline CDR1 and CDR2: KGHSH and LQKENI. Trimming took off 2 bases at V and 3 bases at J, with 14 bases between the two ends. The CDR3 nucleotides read TGTGCCAGCTCACCAACCAGGGGAGGATACTACGAGCAGTACTTC. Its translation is CASSPTRGGYYEQYF.

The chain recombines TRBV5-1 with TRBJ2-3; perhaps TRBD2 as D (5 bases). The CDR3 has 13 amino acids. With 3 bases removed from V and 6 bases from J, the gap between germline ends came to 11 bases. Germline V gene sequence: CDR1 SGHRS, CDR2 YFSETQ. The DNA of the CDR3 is TGCGCCAGCAGCTCCCCGGTAGCGGATACGCAGTATTTT. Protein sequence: CASSSPVADTQYF. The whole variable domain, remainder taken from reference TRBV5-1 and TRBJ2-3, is KAGVTQTPRYLIKTRGQQVTLSCSPISGHRSVSWYQQTPGQGLQFLFEYFSETQRNKGNFPGRFSGRQFSNSRSEMNVSTLELGDSALYLCASSSPVADTQYFGPGTRLTVL.

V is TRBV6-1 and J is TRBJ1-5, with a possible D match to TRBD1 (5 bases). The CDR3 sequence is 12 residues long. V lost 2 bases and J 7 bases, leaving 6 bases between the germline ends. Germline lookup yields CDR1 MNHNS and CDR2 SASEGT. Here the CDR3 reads CASSERGQPQHF. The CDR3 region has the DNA TGTGCCAGCAGTGAAAGGGGACAGCCCCAGCATTTT.

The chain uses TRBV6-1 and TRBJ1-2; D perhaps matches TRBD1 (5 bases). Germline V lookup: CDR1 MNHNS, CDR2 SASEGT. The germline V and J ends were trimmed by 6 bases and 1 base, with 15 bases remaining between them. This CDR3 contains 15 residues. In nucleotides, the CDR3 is TGTGCCAGCAGGGGCAGGGCCCTACTTAACTATGGCTACACCTTC. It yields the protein CASRGRALLNYGYTF.

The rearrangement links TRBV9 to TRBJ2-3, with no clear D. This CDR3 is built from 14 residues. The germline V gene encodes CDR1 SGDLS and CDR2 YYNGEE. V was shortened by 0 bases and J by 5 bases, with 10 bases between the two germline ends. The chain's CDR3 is CASSVAAGIDTQYF. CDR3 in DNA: TGTGCCAGCAGCGTAGCTGCAGGCATAGATACGCAGTATTTT.

The CDR3 nucleotides are TGTGCCAGTAGAACCGTTCCGGGACAGCTGGAAGCTTTCTTT. This codes for CASRTVPGQLEAFF. J is TRBJ1-1 and V is TRBV19, with 7 positions matching TRBD1. The CDR3 runs 14 residues. V was pared by 6 bases and J by 8 bases, with 12 bases of the junction left unmatched. Germline V lookup: CDR1 LNHDA, CDR2 SQIVND (reference sequence). Full variable domain (outside the CDR3, taken from reference TRBV19 and TRBJ1-1): DGGITQSPKYLFRKEGQNVTLSCEQNLNHDAMYWYRQDPGQGLRLIYYSQIVNDFQKGDIAEGYSVSREKKESFPLTVTSAQKNPTAFYLCASRTVPGQLEAFFGQGTRLTVV.

CDR3 protein: CAWGSDRENQPQHF. The CDR3 coding sequence is TGTGCCTGGGGTTCGGACAGGGAGAATCAGCCCCAGCATTTT. J is TRBJ1-5 and V is TRBV30, with 8 bases lining up with TRBD1. This CDR3 region has 14 residues. Unmatched junction bases numbered 7, after V lost 5 bases and J lost 4 bases. Germline assignment: CDR1 GTSNPN and CDR2 SVGIG (reference sequence).

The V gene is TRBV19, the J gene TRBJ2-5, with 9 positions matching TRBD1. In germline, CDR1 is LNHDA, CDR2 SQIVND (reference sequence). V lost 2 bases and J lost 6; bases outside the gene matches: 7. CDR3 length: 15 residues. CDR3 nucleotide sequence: TGTGCCAGTAGTATACGGACAGGGGTAGTTCAGACCCAGTACTTC. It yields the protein CASSIRTGVVQTQYF.

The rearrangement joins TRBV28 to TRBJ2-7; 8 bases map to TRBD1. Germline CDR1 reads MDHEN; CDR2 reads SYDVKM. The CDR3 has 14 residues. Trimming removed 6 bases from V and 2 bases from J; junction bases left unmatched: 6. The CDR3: CASSRTGLTYEQYF. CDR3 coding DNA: TGTGCCAGCAGCCGGACAGGGCTTACCTACGAGCAGTACTTC. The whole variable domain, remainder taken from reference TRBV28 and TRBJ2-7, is DVKVTQSSRYLVKRTGEKVFLECVQDMDHENMFWYRQDPGLGLRLIYFSYDVKMKEKGDIPEGYSVSREKKERFSLILESASTNQTSMYLCASSRTGLTYEQYFGPGTRLTVT.

The CDR3 sequence: CASRAYGRDRTSFSYNEQFF. The CDR3 region has the DNA TGTGCCAGCAGAGCCTACGGTAGGGACAGAACTTCCTTCTCCTACAATGAGCAGTTCTTC. The chain carries TRBV27 and TRBJ2-1; 7 bases fit TRBD1. The germline gives CDR1 MNHEY, CDR2 SMNVEV (reference sequence). CDR3 length: 20 residues. The V segment lost 6 bases and the J segment 0 bases; nucleotides outside the gene matches: 20.

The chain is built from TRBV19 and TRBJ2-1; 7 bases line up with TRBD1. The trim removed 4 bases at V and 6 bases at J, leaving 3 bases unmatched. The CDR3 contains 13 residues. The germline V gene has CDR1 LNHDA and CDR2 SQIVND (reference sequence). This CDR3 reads CASSSHRGNEQFF. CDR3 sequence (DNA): TGTGCCAGTAGTAGTCACAGGGGCAATGAGCAGTTCTTC.

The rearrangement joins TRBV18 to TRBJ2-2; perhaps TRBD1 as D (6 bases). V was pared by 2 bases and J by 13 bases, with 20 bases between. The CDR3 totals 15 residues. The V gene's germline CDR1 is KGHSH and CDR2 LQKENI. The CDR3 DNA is TGTGCCAGCTCACCATTCGGACAGCGCCGATTTGGGCTGTTTTTT. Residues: CASSPFGQRRFGLFF.

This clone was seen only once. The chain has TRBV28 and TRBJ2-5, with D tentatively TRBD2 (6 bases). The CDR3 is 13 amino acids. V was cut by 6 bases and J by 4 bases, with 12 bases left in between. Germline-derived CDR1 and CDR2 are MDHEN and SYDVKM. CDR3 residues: CASRGAGRETQYF. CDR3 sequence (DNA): TGTGCCAGCAGGGGCGCGGGACGAGAGACCCAGTACTTC.

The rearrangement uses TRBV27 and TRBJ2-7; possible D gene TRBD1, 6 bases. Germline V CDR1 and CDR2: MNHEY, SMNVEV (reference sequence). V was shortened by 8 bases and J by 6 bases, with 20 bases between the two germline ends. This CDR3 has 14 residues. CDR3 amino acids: CASGRRDRFLEQYF. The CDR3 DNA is TGTGCCAGCGGACGCCGAGACAGGTTTCTCGAGCAGTACTTC.

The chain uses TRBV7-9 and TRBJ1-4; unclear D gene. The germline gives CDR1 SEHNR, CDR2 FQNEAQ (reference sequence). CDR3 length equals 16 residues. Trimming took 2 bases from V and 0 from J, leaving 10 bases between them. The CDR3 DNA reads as TGTGCCAGCAGCTTACCTACACAAGCAACTAATGAAAAACTGTTTTTT. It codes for CASSLPTQATNEKLFF.

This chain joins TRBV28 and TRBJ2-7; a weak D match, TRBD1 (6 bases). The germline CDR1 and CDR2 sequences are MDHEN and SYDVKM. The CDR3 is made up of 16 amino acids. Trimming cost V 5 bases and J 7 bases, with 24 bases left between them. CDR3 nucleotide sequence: TGTGCCAGCAGTCCCCAGGGGTCAGGGTACCGTGGAGAGCAGTACTTC. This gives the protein CASSPQGSGYRGEQYF.

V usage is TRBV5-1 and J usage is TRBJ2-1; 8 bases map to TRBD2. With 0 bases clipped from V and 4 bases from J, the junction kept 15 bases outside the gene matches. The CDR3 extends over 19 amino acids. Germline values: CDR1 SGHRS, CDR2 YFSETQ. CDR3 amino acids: CASSLALRSGSTTYNEQFF. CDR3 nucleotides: TGCGCCAGCAGCTTGGCCCTTAGAAGCGGGAGTACCACATACAATGAGCAGTTCTTC.

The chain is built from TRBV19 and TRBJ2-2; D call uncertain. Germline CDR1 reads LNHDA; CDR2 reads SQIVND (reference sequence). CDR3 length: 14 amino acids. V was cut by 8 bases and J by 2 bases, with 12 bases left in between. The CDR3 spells CASQRRPNTGELFF. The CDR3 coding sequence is TGTGCCAGTCAGAGGAGACCTAACACCGGGGAGCTGTTTTTT.

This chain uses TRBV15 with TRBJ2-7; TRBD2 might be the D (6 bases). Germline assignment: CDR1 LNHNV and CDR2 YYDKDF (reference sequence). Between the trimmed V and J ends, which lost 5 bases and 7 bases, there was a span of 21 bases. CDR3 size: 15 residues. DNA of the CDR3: TGTGCCACCAGCCGCAGGGACTGGGGGACTGAAGAGCAGTACTTC. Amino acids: CATSRRDWGTEEQYF.

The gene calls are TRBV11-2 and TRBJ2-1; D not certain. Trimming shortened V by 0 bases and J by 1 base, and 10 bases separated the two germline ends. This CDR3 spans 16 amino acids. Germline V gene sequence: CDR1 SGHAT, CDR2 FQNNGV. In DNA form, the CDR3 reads TGTGCCAGCAGCTTAGATCACCAGGTATCCTACAATGAGCAGTTCTTC. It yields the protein CASSLDHQVSYNEQFF. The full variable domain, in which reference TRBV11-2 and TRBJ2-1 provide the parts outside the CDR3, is EAGVAQSPRYKIIEKRQSVAFWCNPISGHATLYWYQQILGQGPKLLIQFQNNGVVDDSQLPKDRFSAERLKGVDSTLKIQPAKLEDSAVYLCASSLDHQVSYNEQFFGPGTRLTVL.